The sequence of this TCR beta chain was determined in a study of blood T cell repertoires in COVID-19. Germline lookup yields CDR1 SGHTA and CDR2 FQGNSA. V was clipped by 3 bases and J by 4 bases; unmatched bases: 5. The CDR3 sequence is 14 residues long. This clone occurred a few times. Original analysis: Estimated nucleated cell counts came from reference gene primer amplification. TCRdb keeps only in-frame clones here, not all; method: immunoSEQ multiplex PCR. The DNA was the basis for D and trimming; V, J and clone size are from that table. The profile shows about 220,000 clones, 82% of them singletons.

V is TRBV7-2 and J is TRBJ2-5, with 7 bases lining up with TRBD2. This clonotype was obtained from a woman aged 70 to 79 with COVID-19, enrolled during active disease. Sequencing was done on a sample of peripheral blood. The CDR3 DNA is TGTGCCAGCAGCTTTAGCGGGTCCAGAGAGACCCAGTACTTC. Its translation: CASSFSGSRETQYF.